This TCR beta chain was documented in a study of type 1 and type 2 diabetes patients. The study, taken as a whole, reports: Between type 2 diabetes and control samples, V and J usage averaged roughly 0.97 correlation.

Genomic DNA was the PCR template. A primer set of 30 forward and 13 reverse primers amplified the CDR3. TCRdb itself ran the multiplex PCR reads through MiXCR, one entry per CDR3 protein. The sample includes 250,000 or so distinct CDR3 sequences, 40% to 50% of them seen just once. The V and J ends lost 5 bases and 1 base respectively, with 19 bases between them. The CDR3 loop spans 17 amino acids. In germline, CDR1 is SNHLY, CDR2 FYNNEI. In regard to this clonotype: Its cognate antigen is unknown.

The TCR originated in a man younger than 30 with type 2 diabetes. The sample was peripheral blood mononuclear cells (PBMCs). J is TRBJ2-3 and V is TRBV2; D unclear. Here the CDR3 reads CASSNRQFGSGTDTQYF. The DNA for the CDR3 is TGTGCCAGCAGTAATCGCCAGTTTGGAAGTGGCACAGATACGCAGTATTTT.